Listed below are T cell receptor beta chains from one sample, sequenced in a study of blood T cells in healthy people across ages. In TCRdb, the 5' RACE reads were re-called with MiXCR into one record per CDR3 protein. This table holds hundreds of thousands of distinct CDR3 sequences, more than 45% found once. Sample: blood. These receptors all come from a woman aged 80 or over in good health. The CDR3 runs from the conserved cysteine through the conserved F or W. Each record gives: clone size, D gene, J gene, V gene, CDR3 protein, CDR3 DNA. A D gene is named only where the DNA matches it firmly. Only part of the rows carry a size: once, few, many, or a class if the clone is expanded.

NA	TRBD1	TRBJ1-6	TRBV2	CASTRQGNSPLHF	TGTGCCAGCACCCGACAGGGTAATTCACCCCTCCACTTT
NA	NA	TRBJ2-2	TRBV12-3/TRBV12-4	CASSSWTVNTGELFF	TGTGCCAGCAGTTCTTGGACGGTGAACACCGGGGAGCTGTTTTTT
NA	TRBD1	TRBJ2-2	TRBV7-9	CASSPTGGPGELFF	TGTGCCAGCAGCCCAACAGGGGGACCCGGGGAGCTGTTTTTT
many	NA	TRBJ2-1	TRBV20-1	CSAPPFNEQFF	TGCAGTGCTCCACCGTTCAATGAGCAGTTCTTC
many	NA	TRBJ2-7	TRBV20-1	CSARDFYSAGRYEQYF	TGCAGTGCTAGAGATTTTTATTCGGCCGGGCGTTACGAGCAGTACTTC
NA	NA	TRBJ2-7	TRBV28	CASSFGIGGYEQYF	TGTGCCAGCAGTTTTGGGATCGGGGGCTACGAGCAGTACTTC
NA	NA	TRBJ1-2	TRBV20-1	CSALPPSYREGYTF	TGCAGTGCCCTCCCCCCTTCTTACAGGGAGGGCTACACCTTC
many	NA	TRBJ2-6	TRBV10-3	CAISEEGVGANVLTF	TGTGCCATCAGTGAGGAGGGAGTTGGGGCCAACGTCCTGACTTTC
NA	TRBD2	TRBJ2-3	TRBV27	CASTTSGGLGTQYF	TGTGCCAGCACCACTAGCGGGGGGTTGGGTACGCAGTATTTT
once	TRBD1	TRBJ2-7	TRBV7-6	CASSPLWDRGWFEQYF	TGTGCCAGCAGCCCCCTCTGGGACAGGGGTTGGTTCGAGCAGTACTTC
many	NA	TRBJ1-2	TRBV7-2	CASRSPSTYGYTF	TGTGCCAGCAGGTCCCCCTCGACGTATGGCTACACCTTC
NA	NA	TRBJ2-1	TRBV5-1	CASSSSPGINEQFF	TGCGCCAGCAGCTCCAGCCCTGGCATCAATGAGCAGTTCTTC
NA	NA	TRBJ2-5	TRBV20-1	CSATQPGPRETQYF	TGCAGTGCCACCCAACCAGGTCCAAGGGAGACCCAGTACTTC
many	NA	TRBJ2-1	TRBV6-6	CASRDNEQFF	TGTGCCAGCAGGGACAATGAGCAGTTCTTC
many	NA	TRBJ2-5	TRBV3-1	CASSQEGGQETQYF	TGTGCCAGCAGCCAAGAGGGCGGTCAAGAGACCCAGTACTTC